Listed below are T cell receptor beta chains from one sample, sequenced in a study of T-cell reconstitution after alpha-beta-depleted transplantation in children. TCRdb processed the PCR reads anew with MiXCR; each CDR3 protein has one entry. The data show approximately 250,000 distinct CDR3 sequences, with around 25% seen just once and about 2.6% held by the top ten. The sequencing here drew on PBMCs, taken before TCRalphabeta/CD19-depleted stem cell transplant. The receptors were gathered from a girl aged 2-9 years with Fanconi anemia, due to receive a stem cell transplant. Both conserved end residues are part of each CDR3. D genes are given only for firm matches. Clone size is given for some rows only: seen once, a few or many times, or a class if the clone is expanded.

abundance: few; len: 11; v_gene: TRBV20-1; d_gene: TRBD1; j_gene: TRBJ1-2; CDR3aa: CSGPGGYGYTF; CDR3nt: TGCAGTGGACCAGGGGGCTATGGCTACACCTTC
abundance: few; len: 15; v_gene: TRBV12-3/TRBV12-4; d_gene: TRBD2; j_gene: TRBJ2-7; CDR3aa: CASGGGLAVSYEQYF; CDR3nt: TGTGCCAGCGGGGGGGGACTAGCGGTTTCCTACGAGCAGTACTTC
abundance: NA; len: 13; v_gene: TRBV5-1; d_gene: NA; j_gene: TRBJ1-5; CDR3aa: CASRPDGNQPQHF; CDR3nt: TGCGCCAGCAGACCCGACGGGAATCAGCCCCAGCATTTT
abundance: many; len: 12; v_gene: TRBV29-1; d_gene: NA; j_gene: TRBJ1-2; CDR3aa: CSVAGPTYGYTF; CDR3nt: TGCAGCGTCGCCGGGCCTACCTATGGCTACACCTTC
abundance: once; len: 17; v_gene: TRBV7-2; d_gene: TRBD2; j_gene: TRBJ2-3; CDR3aa: CASSFALRGLAEDTQYF; CDR3nt: TGTGCCAGCAGCTTTGCGTTGCGGGGACTAGCCGAAGATACGCAGTATTTT
abundance: many; len: 12; v_gene: TRBV20-1; d_gene: NA; j_gene: TRBJ1-1; CDR3aa: CSAPGPYTEAFF; CDR3nt: TGCAGTGCTCCAGGGCCTTACACTGAAGCTTTCTTT
abundance: few; len: 13; v_gene: TRBV6-6; d_gene: NA; j_gene: TRBJ2-7; CDR3aa: CATRPGSTYEQYF; CDR3nt: TGTGCCACACGCCCTGGTAGCACCTACGAGCAGTACTTC
abundance: few; len: 12; v_gene: TRBV29-1; d_gene: NA; j_gene: TRBJ2-5; CDR3aa: CSVGLGGETQYF; CDR3nt: TGCAGCGTTGGATTGGGAGGAGAGACCCAGTACTTC
abundance: NA; len: 16; v_gene: TRBV18; d_gene: NA; j_gene: TRBJ1-6; CDR3aa: CASSPAAGKDNSPLHF; CDR3nt: TGTGCCAGCTCACCTGCCGCCGGGAAGGATAATTCACCCCTCCACTTT
abundance: few; len: 16; v_gene: TRBV29-1; d_gene: TRBD2; j_gene: TRBJ2-3; CDR3aa: CSVADRTSGRGDTQYF; CDR3nt: TGCAGCGTTGCAGATCGGACTAGCGGGAGGGGTGATACGCAGTATTTT
abundance: many; len: 16; v_gene: TRBV27; d_gene: NA; j_gene: TRBJ2-7; CDR3aa: CASSLSGGGALYEQYF; CDR3nt: TGTGCCAGCAGTTTATCAGGGGGGGGGGCGCTTTACGAGCAGTACTTC
abundance: few; len: 13; v_gene: TRBV19; d_gene: TRBD1; j_gene: TRBJ2-7; CDR3aa: CASRGQANYEQYF; CDR3nt: TGTGCCAGTAGGGGACAGGCTAATTACGAGCAGTACTTC
abundance: few; len: 20; v_gene: TRBV4-1; d_gene: TRBD2; j_gene: TRBJ2-2; CDR3aa: CASSQKEHYGLAANTGELFF; CDR3nt: TGCGCCAGCAGCCAAAAAGAGCATTATGGACTAGCGGCGAACACCGGGGAGCTGTTTTTT
abundance: many; len: 15; v_gene: TRBV10-3; d_gene: TRBD2; j_gene: TRBJ2-5; CDR3aa: CAISESGTSVRTQYF; CDR3nt: TGTGCCATCAGTGAGTCTGGGACTAGCGTAAGGACCCAGTACTTC
abundance: NA; len: 11; v_gene: TRBV29-1; d_gene: NA; j_gene: TRBJ2-3; CDR3aa: CSVGVVDTQYF; CDR3nt: TGCAGCGTTGGGGTTGTGGATACGCAGTATTTT
abundance: few; len: 11; v_gene: TRBV20-1; d_gene: NA; j_gene: TRBJ2-3; CDR3aa: CSASKADTQYF; CDR3nt: TGCAGTGCTAGCAAGGCAGATACGCAGTATTTT
abundance: many; len: 16; v_gene: TRBV6-1; d_gene: NA; j_gene: TRBJ2-7; CDR3aa: CARSLRSGPYSYEQYF; CDR3nt: TGTGCCAGATCACTACGCTCGGGTCCGTACTCCTACGAGCAGTACTTC
abundance: NA; len: 15; v_gene: TRBV2; d_gene: NA; j_gene: TRBJ2-1; CDR3aa: CASSEDLSSYNEQFF; CDR3nt: TGTGCCAGCAGTGAAGACCTGAGCTCCTACAATGAGCAGTTCTTC
abundance: many; len: 14; v_gene: TRBV20-1; d_gene: TRBD1; j_gene: TRBJ2-5; CDR3aa: CSETGTGIRETQYF; CDR3nt: TGCAGTGAGACCGGGACAGGGATCAGAGAGACCCAGTACTTC
abundance: few; len: 15; v_gene: TRBV20-1; d_gene: TRBD1; j_gene: TRBJ2-1; CDR3aa: CSARPPGQLNNEQFF; CDR3nt: TGCAGTGCTAGGCCTCCGGGACAGCTCAACAATGAGCAGTTCTTC
abundance: NA; len: 11; v_gene: TRBV12-3/TRBV12-4; d_gene: NA; j_gene: TRBJ2-3; CDR3aa: CASSGRGTQYF; CDR3nt: TGTGCCAGCAGTGGAAGGGGGACGCAGTATTTT
abundance: few; len: 15; v_gene: TRBV21-1; d_gene: NA; j_gene: TRBJ2-7; CDR3aa: CASSRRGTGAYEQYF; CDR3nt: TGTGCCAGCAGCAGGCGGGGGACAGGGGCCTACGAGCAGTACTTC
abundance: NA; len: 13; v_gene: TRBV10-3; d_gene: NA; j_gene: TRBJ1-1; CDR3aa: CATRTLWSTEAFF; CDR3nt: TGTGCCACACGGACCCTGTGGAGCACTGAAGCTTTCTTT
abundance: NA; len: 16; v_gene: TRBV4-1; d_gene: TRBD2; j_gene: TRBJ2-7; CDR3aa: CASSQEARLASIEQYF; CDR3nt: TGCGCCAGCAGCCAAGAAGCCCGACTAGCGTCAATCGAGCAGTACTTC
abundance: NA; len: 15; v_gene: TRBV21-1; d_gene: NA; j_gene: TRBJ2-5; CDR3aa: CASSTCQGAGETQYF; CDR3nt: TGTGCCAGCAGCACCTGCCAGGGGGCGGGAGAGACCCAGTACTTC
abundance: many; len: 10; v_gene: TRBV29-1; d_gene: NA; j_gene: TRBJ1-1; CDR3aa: CSATGTEAFF; CDR3nt: TGCAGCGCGACTGGCACTGAAGCTTTCTTT
abundance: many; len: 13; v_gene: TRBV28; d_gene: NA; j_gene: TRBJ1-5; CDR3aa: CASSKGFNQPQHF; CDR3nt: TGTGCCAGCAGTAAAGGTTTCAATCAGCCCCAGCATTTT
abundance: many; len: 13; v_gene: TRBV7-2; d_gene: NA; j_gene: TRBJ2-7; CDR3aa: CASSPPSTYEQYF; CDR3nt: TGTGCCAGCAGCCCACCCTCGACCTACGAGCAGTACTTC
abundance: NA; len: 13; v_gene: TRBV6-5; d_gene: NA; j_gene: TRBJ1-3; CDR3aa: CASSYSSGNTIYF; CDR3nt: TGTGCCAGCAGTTACTCCTCGGGAAACACCATATATTTT
abundance: few; len: 17; v_gene: TRBV10-3; d_gene: NA; j_gene: TRBJ2-7; CDR3aa: CAISTNLGKTDSYEQYF; CDR3nt: TGTGCCATCAGTACCAACCTAGGGAAAACGGACTCCTACGAGCAGTACTTC
abundance: few; len: 19; v_gene: TRBV15; d_gene: TRBD2; j_gene: TRBJ2-5; CDR3aa: CATSRVPLRRTSGSETQYF; CDR3nt: TGTGCCACCAGCAGAGTCCCATTACGTCGGACTAGCGGGAGTGAGACCCAGTACTTC
abundance: many; len: 15; v_gene: TRBV20-1; d_gene: NA; j_gene: TRBJ2-5; CDR3aa: CSASRPGEIRETQYF; CDR3nt: TGCAGTGCTAGCCGGCCGGGGGAAATAAGGGAGACCCAGTACTTC
abundance: NA; len: 16; v_gene: TRBV30; d_gene: NA; j_gene: TRBJ2-1; CDR3aa: CAWSVRGGLGDNEQFF; CDR3nt: TGTGCCTGGAGTGTACGCGGTGGGCTTGGGGACAATGAGCAGTTCTTC
abundance: NA; len: 15; v_gene: TRBV12-3/TRBV12-4; d_gene: NA; j_gene: TRBJ2-4; CDR3aa: CASSIRGAGKNIQYF; CDR3nt: TGTGCCAGCAGTATTCGGGGGGCCGGCAAAAACATTCAGTACTTC
abundance: few; len: 15; v_gene: TRBV9; d_gene: TRBD2; j_gene: TRBJ2-1; CDR3aa: CASSTSGGEYNEQFF; CDR3nt: TGTGCCAGCAGCACTAGCGGGGGGGAATACAATGAGCAGTTCTTC
abundance: NA; len: 13; v_gene: TRBV10-3; d_gene: NA; j_gene: TRBJ2-1; CDR3aa: CAIENPTGGEQFF; CDR3nt: TGTGCCATAGAAAACCCGACGGGGGGCGAGCAGTTCTTC
abundance: NA; len: 16; v_gene: TRBV15; d_gene: NA; j_gene: TRBJ1-4; CDR3aa: CATSRVWGATNEKLFF; CDR3nt: TGTGCCACCAGCAGAGTATGGGGCGCAACTAATGAAAAACTGTTTTTT
abundance: few; len: 17; v_gene: TRBV6-1; d_gene: NA; j_gene: TRBJ2-1; CDR3aa: CASSFGLGLGSYNEQFF; CDR3nt: TGTGCCAGCAGCTTTGGACTTGGACTGGGCTCCTACAATGAGCAGTTCTTC
abundance: few; len: 15; v_gene: TRBV5-1; d_gene: NA; j_gene: TRBJ2-6; CDR3aa: CASSLVPGAANVLTF; CDR3nt: TGCGCCAGCAGCTTGGTTCCTGGCGCAGCCAACGTCCTGACTTTC
abundance: many; len: 11; v_gene: TRBV6-5; d_gene: NA; j_gene: TRBJ2-5; CDR3aa: CASTRKETQYF; CDR3nt: TGTGCCAGCACCAGAAAAGAGACCCAGTACTTC
abundance: few; len: 15; v_gene: TRBV20-1; d_gene: NA; j_gene: TRBJ2-1; CDR3aa: CSARRGPGNYNEQFF; CDR3nt: TGCAGTGCTAGGCGAGGGCCGGGGAATTACAATGAGCAGTTCTTC
abundance: NA; len: 12; v_gene: TRBV20-1; d_gene: TRBD1; j_gene: TRBJ1-4; CDR3aa: CSVRTGGEKLFF; CDR3nt: TGCAGTGTCAGGACAGGGGGTGAAAAACTGTTTTTT
abundance: NA; len: 12; v_gene: TRBV28; d_gene: NA; j_gene: TRBJ2-7; CDR3aa: CASSNPDREQYF; CDR3nt: TGTGCCAGCAGCAATCCAGATCGCGAGCAGTACTTC
abundance: many; len: 18; v_gene: TRBV12-3/TRBV12-4; d_gene: TRBD2; j_gene: TRBJ2-1; CDR3aa: CASTPTSGRSYSYNEQFF; CDR3nt: TGTGCCAGCACCCCGACTAGCGGGAGAAGTTACTCTTACAATGAGCAGTTCTTC
abundance: few; len: 16; v_gene: TRBV5-1; d_gene: TRBD1; j_gene: TRBJ2-7; CDR3aa: CASRLLGTGLSYEQYF; CDR3nt: TGCGCCAGCAGGTTACTCGGGACAGGACTTTCCTACGAGCAGTACTTC
abundance: few; len: 14; v_gene: TRBV7-2; d_gene: TRBD2; j_gene: TRBJ2-1; CDR3aa: CASSLPGLANEQFF; CDR3nt: TGTGCCAGCAGCTTACCGGGACTAGCGAATGAGCAGTTCTTC
abundance: NA; len: 16; v_gene: TRBV24-1; d_gene: TRBD2; j_gene: TRBJ2-3; CDR3aa: CATSDHRTSGTDTQYF; CDR3nt: TGTGCCACCAGTGATCATCGGACTAGCGGCACAGATACGCAGTATTTT
abundance: NA; len: 15; v_gene: TRBV10-2; d_gene: TRBD1; j_gene: TRBJ2-5; CDR3aa: CASSDGQGRQETQYF; CDR3nt: TGCGCCAGCAGCGACGGACAGGGAAGGCAAGAGACCCAGTACTTC
abundance: many; len: 14; v_gene: TRBV12-3/TRBV12-4; d_gene: TRBD2; j_gene: TRBJ2-1; CDR3aa: CASSSLAGVVEQFF; CDR3nt: TGTGCCAGCAGCTCCTTAGCGGGAGTGGTTGAGCAGTTCTTC
abundance: NA; len: 20; v_gene: TRBV25-1; d_gene: TRBD2; j_gene: TRBJ2-3; CDR3aa: CASSEFFRTSGTGSTDTQYF; CDR3nt: TGTGCCAGCAGTGAATTTTTTCGGACTAGCGGGACCGGGAGCACAGATACGCAGTATTTT
abundance: NA; len: 14; v_gene: TRBV29-1; d_gene: TRBD2; j_gene: TRBJ2-1; CDR3aa: CSVAASGHYNEQFF; CDR3nt: TGCAGCGTTGCCGCTAGCGGGCATTACAATGAGCAGTTCTTC
abundance: NA; len: 15; v_gene: TRBV11-2; d_gene: NA; j_gene: TRBJ2-7; CDR3aa: CASTLEDTVFYEQYF; CDR3nt: TGTGCCAGCACCTTGGAGGACACAGTCTTCTACGAGCAGTACTTC
abundance: few; len: 15; v_gene: TRBV5-1; d_gene: TRBD2; j_gene: TRBJ2-1; CDR3aa: CASSTLAGVYNEQFF; CDR3nt: TGCGCCAGCAGCACACTAGCGGGAGTTTACAATGAGCAGTTCTTC